The clone carrying this T cell receptor beta chain appeared a few times. What it recognizes is unknown. The data derive from a study of T cell responses to AZD1222 COVID-19 vaccine. Across the study: Investigators merged groups given second doses at roughly 4 or roughly 12 weeks. The study, taken as a whole, reports: Spike-specific TCR breadth and depth rose after two AZD1222 doses. Females made up more of the donors, who were largely white British, and clonal diversity may have come out too low. Mapped onto spike, vaccine-associated CD4 TCRs spanned it and were dominant at 160-218 and 743-854.

V lost 4 bases and J lost 12, with 13 bases in between. Germline-derived CDR1 and CDR2 are LNHDA and SQIVND (reference sequence). The CDR3 is made up of 12 amino acids. Method: immunoSEQ multiplex PCR; TCRdb's copy keeps in-frame clones and lacks some. This sample carries roughly 180,000 clones, about 90% of them seen once, and the ten largest clones take 1.5% to 2%. V and J are TRBV19 and TRBJ2-1; D not resolved. This TCR was sampled from an adult in good health. The sample in question was peripheral blood, obtained on day 0 of AZD1222 vaccination. The CDR3 nucleotides read TGTGCCAGTAGTACAGACCCCTCTGGGCAGTTCTTC. Amino acid sequence: CASSTDPSGQFF.